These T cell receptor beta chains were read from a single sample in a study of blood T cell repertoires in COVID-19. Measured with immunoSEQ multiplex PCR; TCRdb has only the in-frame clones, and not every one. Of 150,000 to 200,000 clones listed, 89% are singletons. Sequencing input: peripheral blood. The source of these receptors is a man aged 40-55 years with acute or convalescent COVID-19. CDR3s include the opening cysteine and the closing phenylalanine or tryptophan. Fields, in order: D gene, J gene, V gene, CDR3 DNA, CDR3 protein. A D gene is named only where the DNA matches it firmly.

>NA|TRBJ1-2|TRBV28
TGTGCCAGCAGGTCCGTGGGCTACACCTTC
CASRSVGYTF
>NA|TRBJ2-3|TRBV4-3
TGCGCCAGCAGCCAAGACTTTAGTACAGTGCCAACAGATACGCAGTATTTT
CASSQDFSTVPTDTQYF
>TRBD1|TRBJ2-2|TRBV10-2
TGCGCCATCAGGACAGGGGGCGCCACCGGGGAGCTGTTTTTT
CAIRTGGATGELFF
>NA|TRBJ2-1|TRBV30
TGTGCCTGGAGTCTAAAGAGCTCCTACAATGAGCAGTTCTTC
CAWSLKSSYNEQFF
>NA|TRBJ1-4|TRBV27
TGTGCCAGCAGTCCAACAGGGAGAGGGTCTAATGAAAAACTGTTTTTT
CASSPTGRGSNEKLFF
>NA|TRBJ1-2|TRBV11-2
TGTGCCAGCAGCTGGGCAGGGGACGGCTACACCTTC
CASSWAGDGYTF
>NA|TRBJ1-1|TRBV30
TGTGCCTCAATAACCTCCGGGATGAACACTGAAGCTTTCTTT
CASITSGMNTEAFF
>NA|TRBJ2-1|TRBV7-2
TGTGCCAGCAGCTTAACCACAGGGGGGAGGGGTTACAATGAGCAGTTCTTC
CASSLTTGGRGYNEQFF
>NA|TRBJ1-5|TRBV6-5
TGTGCCAGCAGTCCCCGGGGGGAGCCTGGGCAGCCCCAGCATTTT
CASSPRGEPGQPQHF
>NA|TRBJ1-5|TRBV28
TGTGCCAGCAGTTGGGGCAGCAATCAGCCCCAGCATTTT
CASSWGSNQPQHF